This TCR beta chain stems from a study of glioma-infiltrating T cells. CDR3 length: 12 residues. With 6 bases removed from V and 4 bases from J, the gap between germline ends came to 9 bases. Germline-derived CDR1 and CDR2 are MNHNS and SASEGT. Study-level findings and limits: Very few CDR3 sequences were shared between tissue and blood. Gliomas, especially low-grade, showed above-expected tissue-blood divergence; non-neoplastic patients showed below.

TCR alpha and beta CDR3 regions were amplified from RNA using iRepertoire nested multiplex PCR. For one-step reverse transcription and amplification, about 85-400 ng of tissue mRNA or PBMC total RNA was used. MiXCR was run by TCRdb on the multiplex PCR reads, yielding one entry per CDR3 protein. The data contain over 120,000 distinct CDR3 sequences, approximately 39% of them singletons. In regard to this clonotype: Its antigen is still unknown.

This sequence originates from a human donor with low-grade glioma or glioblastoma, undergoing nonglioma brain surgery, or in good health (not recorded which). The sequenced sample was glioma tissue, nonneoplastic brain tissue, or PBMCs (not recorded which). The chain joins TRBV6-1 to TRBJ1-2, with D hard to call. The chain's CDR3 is CASSPGFYGYTF. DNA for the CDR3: TGTGCCAGCAGCCCGGGGTTCTATGGCTACACCTTC.